The T cell receptor (beta chain) described here comes from a study of T cell responses to AZD1222 COVID-19 vaccine. Study context: Whether given at about 4 or about 12 weeks, second doses were pooled.

This CDR3 has 15 amino acids. With 2 bases clipped from V and 7 bases from J, the junction kept 4 bases outside the gene matches. The germline gives CDR1 SGHTA, CDR2 FQGTGA. In the case of this clone: What it binds is not known.

Clones were read by immunoSEQ multiplex PCR, and TCRdb kept only the in-frame ones, dropping some. Among about 96,000 clones listed, around 89% were seen once. General observations from the study: Samples come after the peak T cell response, not at day 14. There were mostly white British donors and more females than males, and clonal diversity was possibly underestimated. Unmutated variant regions reportedly attract nearly half of all spike-specific TCRs.

The material sequenced was peripheral blood, taken on day 0 of AZD1222 vaccination. This TCR came from an adult in good health. This chain links TRBV7-3 with TRBJ2-2; the match to TRBD1 covers 10 bases. The DNA of the CDR3 is TGTGCCAGCAGCTTAGGGACAGGGGTCGGCGGGGAGCTGTTTTTT. This encodes CASSLGTGVGGELFF.